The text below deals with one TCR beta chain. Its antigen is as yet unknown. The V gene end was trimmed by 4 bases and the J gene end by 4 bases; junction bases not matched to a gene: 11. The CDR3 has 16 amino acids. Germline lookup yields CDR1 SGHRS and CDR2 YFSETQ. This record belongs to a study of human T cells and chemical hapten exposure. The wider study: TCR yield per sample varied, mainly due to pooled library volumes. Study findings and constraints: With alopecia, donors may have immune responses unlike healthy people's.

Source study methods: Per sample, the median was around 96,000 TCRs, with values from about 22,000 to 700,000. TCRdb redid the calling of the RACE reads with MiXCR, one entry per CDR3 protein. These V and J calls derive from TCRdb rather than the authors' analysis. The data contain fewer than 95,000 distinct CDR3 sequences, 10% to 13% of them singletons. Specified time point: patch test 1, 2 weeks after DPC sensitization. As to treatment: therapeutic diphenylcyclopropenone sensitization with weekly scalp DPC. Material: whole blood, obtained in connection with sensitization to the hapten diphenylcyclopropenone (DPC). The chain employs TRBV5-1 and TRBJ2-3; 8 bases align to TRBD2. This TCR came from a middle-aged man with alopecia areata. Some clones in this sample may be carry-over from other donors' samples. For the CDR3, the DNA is TGCGCCAGCAGCCCGAGCGGGAGTAATCAGGCAGATACGCAGTATTTT. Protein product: CASSPSGSNQADTQYF.